Listed below are T cell receptor beta chains from one sample, sequenced in a study of cytomegalovirus exposure and HLA in healthy donors. Profiling relied on immunoSEQ multiplex PCR, and the TCRdb table lists in-frame clones only, not all of them. The sample gives approximately 100,000 clones, approximately 68% of which show up once; less than 5% is in the top ten. The sample comprised PBMCs. The receptors originated from a woman aged 18-29 years in good health and CMV-seropositive. CDR3s leave out the opening cysteine and the closing phenylalanine or tryptophan.

TRBJ2-5	TRBV11-2	ASSTNLAETQY
TRBJ1-4	TRBV4-3	ASSQDFAGRNEKLF
TRBJ2-5	TRBV6-5	ASSYDWDRQETQY
TRBJ2-3	TRBV6-4	ASSDLPRGDTQY
TRBJ2-6	TRBV6-4	ASSDGLAGGLSGANVLT
TRBJ2-1	TRBV5-1	ASSLTPSQAEQF
TRBJ1-1	TRBV11-2	ASSLGDRVPEAF
TRBJ1-4	TRBV25-1	ASSAGTGEKLF
TRBJ2-7	TRBV6-5	ASSKLAGSSYEQY
TRBJ2-2	TRBV7-2	ASSLEPAQNTGELF
TRBJ2-7	TRBV7-5	VRSLGGRGSYEQY
TRBJ2-3	TRBV27	ASSRGTGQADTQY
TRBJ2-1	TRBV4-3	ASSQSVLTYNEQF
TRBJ2-1	TRBV6-4	ASSDSPGGGWQRGNEQF
TRBJ2-3	TRBV28	ASSLRGDGTDTQY
TRBJ2-5	TRBV28	ASSLGGQETQY
TRBJ1-5	TRBV6-6	ASSYPSSNQPQH
TRBJ2-7	TRBV19	ASSISGSNSYEQY
TRBJ2-7	TRBV7-2	ASSLGVASSGYEQY
TRBJ2-7	TRBV7-9	ASSSPRLAGPYEQY
TRBJ2-7	TRBV5-4	ASSLSGTIHYEQY
TRBJ1-4	TRBV7-2	ASSPRQGGTNEKLF
TRBJ1-1	TRBV2	ASSLFPEAF
TRBJ2-3	TRBV7-9	ASSLVQTDTQY
TRBJ1-5	TRBV28	ASLERGLIQPQH
TRBJ2-5	TRBV25-1	ASSPSTLPQETQY
TRBJ2-5	TRBV10-3	AISGTGETQY
TRBJ2-4	TRBV2	ASREIAKNIQY
TRBJ2-7	TRBV28	ASSLLRGRGIDEQY
TRBJ2-7	TRBV7-9	ASSSRRREQTYEQY
TRBJ2-6	TRBV10-3	AISESGGTGPSGANVLT
TRBJ2-3	TRBV29-1	STTGAGGTDTQY
TRBJ2-1	TRBV4-2	ASSQELAGADEQF
TRBJ1-1	TRBV10-3	AISLDSMNTEAF
TRBJ2-3	TRBV25-1	ASSAGQGGDTQY
TRBJ1-2	TRBV5-1	ASSFGGRSYGYT
TRBJ2-7	TRBV18	ASSLYRDEQY
TRBJ1-1	TRBV14	ASSQEVIDRIGSEAF
TRBJ2-2	TRBV5-4	ASSGEYTGELF
TRBJ2-7	TRBV11-3	ASSTGLAGGREQY
TRBJ2-5	TRBV5-4	ASSFGRGETQY